What follows describes a single TCR beta chain. The CDR3 has 15 residues. The germline CDR1 and CDR2 sequences are MNHEY and SVGAGI. V gave up 6 bases and J gave up 3 bases, with 12 bases separating them. The sample belongs to a study of blood T cell repertoires in COVID-19. About the research overall: Specimens from acute and convalescent COVID-19 originated in the United States, Italy and Spain.

TCRdb keeps only in-frame clones here, not all; method: immunoSEQ multiplex PCR. Seen here are some 220,000 clones, about 90% observed once, and the top ten hold more than 0.8%. The clonotype was recovered from a man aged 25 to 45 with COVID-19, enrolled during active disease. The sample taken for sequencing was peripheral blood. The chain combines TRBV6-5 with TRBJ1-6; D possibly corresponds to TRBD1 (5 bases). The chain's CDR3 is CASRSRGHYNSPLHF. CDR3 in DNA: TGTGCCAGCAGGTCTAGGGGTCACTATAATTCACCCCTCCACTTT.